This T cell receptor (beta chain) was captured in a study of blood T cells in healthy people across ages. At least 7 million PBMCs were isolated per sample. The CDR3 covers 17 residues. Germline CDR1 reads MGHRA; CDR2 reads YSYEKL. Trimming removed 1 base from V and 4 bases from J, with 19 bases in between. PCR was performed a second time for 7 to 11 cycles using a sample-barcoded 5' primer and a J-beta primer mix. Carrying 12 random nucleotides, a template-switch adaptor labeled each individual cDNA molecule. One entry per CDR3 protein, called by TCRdb with MiXCR from the 5' RACE reads. The sample consists of about 1.6 million distinct CDR3 sequences, almost 35% of them appearing once. This clonotype occurred many times.

The rearrangement uses TRBV4-1 and TRBJ1-2; D is unclear. Input material: blood. The receptor was isolated from a woman in her 30s in good health. The CDR3 spells CASSQGEGIRPTYGYTF. The DNA for the CDR3 is TGCGCCAGCAGCCAAGGAGAGGGAATCCGACCCACCTATGGCTACACCTTC.